This T cell receptor beta chain was sequenced for a study of naive and memory T cell subsets. The beta constant-region primer was an equimolar mix of two oligonucleotides covering TRBC1 and TRBC2. TCRdb ran MiXCR on the UMI-ligation and nested PCR reads and lists one entry per CDR3 protein. The table includes under 150,000 distinct CDR3 sequences, about 18% detected once. Four subsets defined by CD45RA and CD27 were sorted after CD3, CD4, CD8 and live/dead staining. CDR3 length: 14 amino acids. In germline, CDR1 is LGHNA, CDR2 YNFKEQ. The V and J ends lost 1 base and 4 bases respectively, with 10 bases between them.

The TCR originated in a human donor in good health. Sequenced input: naive CD4+ T cells from blood. The chain links TRBV4-2 to TRBJ1-2; no definite D call. CDR3 region: CASSQVDGTYGYTF. DNA for the CDR3: TGTGCCAGCAGCCAAGTTGACGGAACCTATGGCTACACCTTC.